The 24 T cell receptor beta chains below all came from one sample that was sequenced in a study of early T cells in non-severe SARS-CoV-2 infection. In TCRdb, the 5' RACE reads were re-called with MiXCR into one record per CDR3 protein. The data show over 55,000 distinct CDR3 sequences, around an eighth seen once. Sequencing input: whole blood. These receptors were taken from an adult who was a healthcare worker with PCR-confirmed SARS-CoV-2 infection or an uninfected control (not recorded which).

At least ten counts were recorded for this clonotype. The chain uses TRBV5-1 and TRBJ2-3, with TRBD1 matching over 7 bases. The CDR3 spans 16 residues. Per germline, CDR1 SGHRS and CDR2 YFSETQ. The ends lost 4 bases at V and 4 bases at J; junction bases unmatched: 12. The CDR3 sequence is CASSRDSGFLADTQYF. CDR3 in DNA: TGCGCCAGCAGCCGGGACAGCGGCTTTTTGGCAGATACGCAGTATTTT.

This clonotype was observed a few times. J is TRBJ2-3 and V is TRBV12-5, with D perhaps being TRBD1 or TRBD2 (5 bases each). V shed 6 bases and J shed 2 bases, with 18 bases lying between them. The germline CDR1 and CDR2 sequences are LGHNT and FRNRAP. The CDR3 length is 16 residues. CDR3 sequence reads: CASGPRGVGYTDTQYF. The CDR3 region has the DNA TGTGCTAGTGGCCCCCGGGGCGTCGGCTACACAGATACGCAGTATTTT.

The genes are TRBV12-3 or TRBV12-4 and TRBJ2-7; TRBD2 aligns across 9 bases. The ends lost 3 bases at V and 2 bases at J; junction bases unmatched: 8. The CDR3 has 16 amino acids. CDR3 loop: CASSLGPSGAPYEQYF. CDR3 coding DNA: TGTGCCAGCAGTTTGGGTCCTAGCGGGGCACCCTACGAGCAGTACTTC.

This clonotype was recorded many times. This chain joins TRBV2 and TRBJ1-2; D perhaps matches TRBD1 (5 bases). The CDR3 is 14 residues long. Germline assignment: CDR1 SNHLY and CDR2 FYNNEI. V was trimmed by 7 bases and J by 0 bases, leaving 12 bases between them. The CDR3 here is CASTGSTANYGYTF. In nucleotides, the CDR3 is TGTGCCAGCACAGGGAGCACCGCTAACTATGGCTACACCTTC.

This clonotype has at least ten counts. The rearrangement uses TRBV7-2 and TRBJ2-7; D remains unclear. V was pared by 2 bases and J by 5 bases, with 19 bases between. The CDR3 is 16 residues long. Germline V gene data show CDR1 as SGHTA and CDR2 as FQGNSA. CDR3 sequence reads: CASSLNWFGSPHEQYF. Here the CDR3 DNA reads TGTGCCAGCAGCTTAAATTGGTTCGGCTCCCCCCACGAGCAGTACTTC.

V gene TRBV20-1 combines with J gene TRBJ2-1, with 14 bases that match TRBD2. Losses at the gene ends were 3 bases for V and 7 bases for J; bases not matched to a gene: 5. Germline V gene data show CDR1 as DFQATT and CDR2 as SNEGSKA (reference sequence). The CDR3 has 15 residues. CDR3 sequence: CSASGGLAGENEQFF. Here the CDR3 DNA reads TGCAGTGCTAGCGGGGGACTAGCGGGAGAAAATGAGCAGTTCTTC.

This clonotype appeared many times. V and J are TRBV9 and TRBJ2-1, with a possible D match to TRBD2 (7 bases). The CDR3 is 16 residues long. V was cut by 4 bases and J by 6 bases, with 20 bases left in between. The V gene's germline CDR1 is SGDLS and CDR2 YYNGEE. The CDR3 DNA is TGTGCCAGCAGCCCGACAGGAACGGGAGGTCGCAATGAGCAGTTCTTC. This codes for CASSPTGTGGRNEQFF.

This clonotype was seen many times. The chain combines TRBV20-1 with TRBJ2-5, with D maybe TRBD2 (6 bases). The CDR3 totals 15 residues. The ends were cut back, 6 bases at V and 0 bases at J, with 17 bases in the middle. Germline V gene data show CDR1 as DFQATT and CDR2 as SNEGSKA (reference sequence). The CDR3 loop reads CSAKGGAIYQETQYF. CDR3 in DNA: TGCAGTGCAAAAGGAGGGGCCATCTACCAAGAGACCCAGTACTTC.

A few counts support this clonotype. The V and J genes are TRBV7-9 and TRBJ1-2; no reliable D call. V gave up 5 bases and J gave up 8 bases, with 18 bases separating them. The CDR3 length is 14 residues. Per the germline V gene, CDR1 is SEHNR and CDR2 is FQNEAQ (reference sequence). The CDR3 DNA sequence: TGTGCCAGCAGCCCAACGGTCTCACCCTTCGGCTACACCTTC. Encoded protein: CASSPTVSPFGYTF. The entire variable domain, with the rest obtained from reference TRBV7-9 and TRBJ1-2, is as follows: DTGVSQNPRHKITKRGQNVTFRCDPISEHNRLYWYRQTLGQGPEFLTYFQNEAQLEKSRLLSDRFSAERPKGSFSTLEIQRTEQGDSAMYLCASSPTVSPFGYTFGSGTRLTVV.

This clonotype was seen at least ten times. The chain joins TRBV7-9 to TRBJ1-1; D gene ambiguous. V lost 4 bases to trimming and J lost 6 bases, with 12 bases between them. Germline values: CDR1 SEHNR, CDR2 FQNEAQ (reference sequence). CDR3 length: 13 amino acids. The CDR3 region is CASSSPLWAEAFF. CDR3 sequence (DNA): TGTGCCAGCAGCTCGCCTCTTTGGGCTGAAGCTTTCTTT.

The V and J genes are TRBV5-1 and TRBJ2-1; 8 nucleotides agree with TRBD1. V shed 3 bases and J 7 bases; nucleotides not matched to a gene: 3. Germline CDR1 and CDR2: SGHRS and YFSETQ. The CDR3 covers 13 residues. The CDR3 loop is CASSWDRQNEQFF. CDR3 DNA: TGCGCCAGCAGCTGGGACAGGCAGAATGAGCAGTTCTTC.

The chain is built from TRBV5-1 and TRBJ1-3; a possible D gene is TRBD1 (5 bases). The length of the CDR3 is 18 residues. Germline CDR1 and CDR2: SGHRS and YFSETQ. V lost 0 bases and J lost 0, with 16 bases in between. CDR3 DNA: TGCGCCAGCAGCTTGGGGGCGAGGGGTGAGCTCTCTGGAAACACCATATATTTT. Its translation is CASSLGARGELSGNTIYF. Combining the CDR3 with reference TRBV5-1 and TRBJ1-3 gives the whole variable domain KAGVTQTPRYLIKTRGQQVTLSCSPISGHRSVSWYQQTPGQGLQFLFEYFSETQRNKGNFPGRFSGRQFSNSRSEMNVSTLELGDSALYLCASSLGARGELSGNTIYFGEGSWLTVV.

Worth noting for this clonotype: This likely comes from a read error, as the CDR3 has no conserved phenylalanine or tryptophan at its end. The chain is built from TRBV9 and TRBJ2-1, with TRBD1 matching 10 bases. Trimming cost V 4 bases and J 6 bases; bases outside gene matches: 4. Germline CDR1 SGDLS, CDR2 YYNGEE. This CDR3 has 14 residues. CDR3 sequence (DNA): TGTGCCAGCAGCACGGGACAGGGGTTCAATGAGCAGTTCTCC. Amino acids: CASSTGQGFNEQFS.

This rearrangement joins TRBV7-9 to TRBJ2-1; 7 bases map to TRBD1. This CDR3 region has 17 residues. Per germline, CDR1 SEHNR and CDR2 FQNEAQ (reference sequence). Losses at the gene ends were 5 bases for V and 0 bases for J; bases not matched to a gene: 10. CDR3: CASSRTTGAPSYNEQFF. The CDR3 coding sequence is TGTGCCAGCAGCCGAACTACAGGGGCCCCCTCCTACAATGAGCAGTTCTTC.

This clonotype has only a few counts. The chain has TRBV7-9 and TRBJ2-2; the match to TRBD2 covers 11 bases. Germline V lookup: CDR1 SEHNR, CDR2 FQNEAQ (reference sequence). The ends lost 2 bases at V and 7 bases at J; junction bases unmatched: 6. CDR3 length: 16 amino acids. This chain's CDR3 is CASSLTLAGANGELFF. DNA of the CDR3: TGTGCCAGCAGCTTAACACTAGCGGGAGCTAACGGGGAGCTGTTTTTT.

With regard to this clonotype: A much larger clonotype is one base distant, so this may be a read error. The V and J genes are TRBV7-9 and TRBJ1-1; D ambiguous. V shed 1 base and J shed 1 base, with 4 bases lying between them. Germline V CDR1 and CDR2: SEHNR, FQNEAQ (reference sequence). The CDR3 is made up of 13 amino acids. CDR3 amino acids: CASSLEGNTEAFF. The CDR3 bases are TGTGCCAGCAGCTTAGAGGGGAACACTGAAGCTTTCTTT.

V gene TRBV5-1 combines with J gene TRBJ2-7; 7 nucleotides agree with TRBD1. This CDR3 region has 16 residues. V trimming: 0 bases; J trimming: 5 bases; junction bases outside the gene matches: 11. CDR1 is SGHRS, CDR2 YFSETQ, per germline. The CDR3 loop is CASSLVGQSRKNEQYF. For the CDR3, the DNA is TGCGCCAGCAGCTTGGTGGGACAGTCTCGGAAGAACGAGCAGTACTTC.

The rearrangement links TRBV20-1 to TRBJ1-2, with unresolved D. CDR1 DFQATT and CDR2 SNEGSKA come from the germline V gene (reference sequence). The CDR3 is made up of 12 amino acids. The DNA of the CDR3 is TGCAGCTATGCAGTTTTAGGAGCTAGCTACACCTTC. Its translation is CSYAVLGASYTF.

The chain uses TRBV10-3 and TRBJ1-1, with D tentatively TRBD1 (5 bases). Germline assignment: CDR1 ENHRY and CDR2 SYGVKD. The CDR3 extends over 12 amino acids. The V end lost 2 bases, the J end lost 7 bases, and 8 bases lay between the germline ends. CDR3 sequence reads: CAISERGLEAFF. CDR3 bases: TGTGCCATCAGTGAGAGGGGCCTTGAAGCTTTCTTT.

This clonotype was found a few times. This chain's CDR3 is CASSVDLGSSYNSPLHF. The CDR3 DNA sequence: TGTGCCAGCAGCGTAGACCTGGGTAGCTCCTATAATTCACCCCTCCACTTT. J is TRBJ1-6 and V is TRBV9; D uncertain. Germline V lookup: CDR1 SGDLS, CDR2 YYNGEE. Trimming removed 0 bases at V and 0 bases at J, with 10 bases between. This CDR3 has 17 residues. Combining the CDR3 with reference TRBV9 and TRBJ1-6 gives the whole variable domain DSGVTQTPKHLITATGQRVTLRCSPRSGDLSVYWYQQSLDQGLQFLIQYYNGEERAKGNILERFSAQQFPDLHSELNLSSLELGDSALYFCASSVDLGSSYNSPLHFGNGTRLTVT.

This clonotype appeared many times. V is TRBV28 and J is TRBJ2-5; D is ambiguous. Germline values: CDR1 MDHEN, CDR2 SYDVKM. There are 11 residues in the CDR3. Between the trimmed V and J ends, which lost 4 bases and 10 bases, there was a span of 10 bases. CDR3 in DNA: TGTGCCAGCAGTTATGGGTCCTACCAGTACTTC. Translation gives CASSYGSYQYF. The full variable domain, its missing parts supplied by reference TRBV28 and TRBJ2-5, is DVKVTQSSRYLVKRTGEKVFLECVQDMDHENMFWYRQDPGLGLRLIYFSYDVKMKEKGDIPEGYSVSREKKERFSLILESASTNQTSMYLCASSYGSYQYFGPGTRLLVL.

This clonotype turned up a few times. The V and J genes are TRBV9 and TRBJ1-2; possible D gene TRBD1, 6 bases. CDR3 size: 13 residues. Trimming pared 0 bases from V and 8 bases from J, leaving 11 bases between. Per germline, CDR1 SGDLS and CDR2 YYNGEE. CDR3 DNA: TGTGCCAGCAGCGTAGCACAGGGCCAGGGCTACACCTTC. It specifies CASSVAQGQGYTF.

This rearrangement joins TRBV11-2 to TRBJ2-3, with 8 bases lining up with TRBD1. Germline lookup yields CDR1 SGHAT and CDR2 FQNNGV. The CDR3 sequence is 15 residues long. Trimming removed 5 bases from V and 0 bases from J; junction bases left unmatched: 4. The CDR3 loop is CASSTQGASTDTQYF. The CDR3, as DNA: TGTGCCAGCAGCACTCAGGGGGCTAGCACAGATACGCAGTATTTT.

This clonotype was seen a few times. The chain links TRBV12-5 to TRBJ2-7; unclear D gene. The germline V and J ends were trimmed by 5 bases and 3 bases, with 11 bases remaining between them. Germline values: CDR1 LGHNT, CDR2 FRNRAP. CDR3 length: 13 amino acids. Here the CDR3 reads CASGADVHYEQYF. DNA for the CDR3: TGTGCTAGTGGTGCGGACGTACACTACGAGCAGTACTTC.